The subject of this entry is one T cell receptor beta chain. Assay: immunoSEQ multiplex PCR; the TCRdb copy retains only in-frame clones and omits some. This repertoire shows around 250,000 clones, approximately 91% found once; its top ten account for roughly 0.96%. The sample is drawn from a study of blood T cell repertoires in COVID-19. CDR3 length equals 13 residues. V shed 4 bases and J 2 bases; nucleotides not matched to a gene: 1. Germline V CDR1 and CDR2: LGHDT, YNNKEL (reference sequence). The sample was peripheral blood. The receptor comes from a woman in her thirties or forties who had recovered from COVID-19. The V and J genes are TRBV3-1 (or the pseudogene TRBV3-2) and TRBJ2-7, with 8 nucleotides matching TRBD1. DNA of the CDR3: TGTGCCAGCAGCCTACAGGGGGCCTACGAGCAGTACTTC. Its protein is CASSLQGAYEQYF.